One sample yielded the 13 T cell receptor beta chains listed below, sequenced in a study of Ad26.COV2.S vaccination and SARS-CoV-2 variants. Stated treatment: around 19 received Ad26.COV2.S at low or high dose, single or two shots; about 5 received placebo; per-sample allocation not given. Samples were taken on day 63 after the first vaccine or placebo injection. Produced via immunoSEQ multiplex PCR; TCRdb's table is partial and in-frame only. The table lists hundreds of thousands of clones, 89% of them singletons. Sequencing was performed on peripheral blood, taken in a trial of Ad26.COV2.S vaccine versus placebo. All receptors come from a person between 18 and 60 years old who received the Ad26.COV2.S COVID-19 vaccine or a placebo.

The chain employs TRBV28 and TRBJ1-2; the D gene is possibly TRBD1 (5 bases). The V gene's germline CDR1 is MDHEN and CDR2 SYDVKM. This CDR3 has 14 residues. V dropped 6 bases and J dropped 5 bases, with 16 bases sitting between them. CDR3 sequence reads: CASSPGAGVYGYTF. DNA for the CDR3: TGTGCCAGCAGCCCTGGGGCGGGTGTATATGGCTACACCTTC.

The chain carries TRBV7-2 and TRBJ2-4, with a weak D call TRBD1 (5 bases). Trimming stripped 5 bases from V and 4 bases from J, with 9 bases between. This CDR3 comprises 13 residues. The V gene's germline CDR1 is SGHTA and CDR2 FQGNSA. CDR3 sequence (DNA): TGTGCCAGCAGCCTTCGACAGAAAAACATTCAGTACTTC. Encoded protein: CASSLRQKNIQYF.

The V and J genes are TRBV25-1 and TRBJ2-1; TRBD1 or TRBD2 may be the D gene (5 bases each). The CDR3 loop spans 14 amino acids. The germline CDR1 and CDR2 sequences are MGHDK and SYGVNS. V was trimmed by 6 bases and J by 4 bases, leaving 13 bases between them. The CDR3 bases are TGTGCCAGCAGCGACAGCTGGGGGTACAATGAGCAGTTCTTC. Its translation: CASSDSWGYNEQFF.

The chain links TRBV12-3 or TRBV12-4 to TRBJ1-2, with D uncertain. The CDR3 covers 12 residues. V lost 2 bases and J 5 bases, leaving 6 bases between the germline ends. The CDR3: CASSLLGYGYTF. Here the CDR3 DNA reads TGTGCCAGCAGTTTACTGGGTTATGGCTACACCTTC.

This chain connects TRBV5-1 to TRBJ2-2; the match to TRBD1 covers 8 bases. The length of the CDR3 is 16 residues. Germline loops: CDR1 SGHRS, CDR2 YFSETQ. V lost 3 bases and J lost 4; bases outside the gene matches: 8. The CDR3 DNA is TGCGCCAGCAGCTCTTCTGGGCAGGGGGCCACCGGGGAGCTGTTTTTT. Its translation is CASSSSGQGATGELFF.

The genes are TRBV5-1 and TRBJ2-3; D ambiguous. V dropped 4 bases and J dropped 0 bases, with 12 bases sitting between them. From germline, CDR1 is SGHRS and CDR2 YFSETQ. The CDR3 is 15 amino acids. CDR3 DNA: TGCGCCAGCAGCCCCGGCCTCATTAGCACAGATACGCAGTATTTT. This gives the protein CASSPGLISTDTQYF.

The chain recombines TRBV5-4 with TRBJ2-1; D gene uncertain. CDR1 and CDR2 (germline): SGHNT, YYREEE (reference sequence). The V and J ends lost 4 bases and 6 bases respectively, with 5 bases between them. CDR3 size: 11 residues. The CDR3 coding sequence is TGTGCCAGCAGCCTTTTCAATGAGCAGTTCTTC. This gives the protein CASSLFNEQFF.

V usage is TRBV5-4 and J usage is TRBJ2-3; TRBD2 is a possible D gene (5 bases). Deletions cut 4 bases from V and 5 bases from J, with 17 bases between. The CDR3 length is 15 residues. From germline, CDR1 is SGHNT and CDR2 YYREEE (reference sequence). The CDR3 protein is CASSPTGSRGDTQYF. The DNA of the CDR3 is TGTGCCAGCAGCCCCACGGGCTCTCGGGGAGATACGCAGTATTTT.

This chain connects TRBV7-2 to TRBJ2-2; D is unclear. The CDR3 is made up of 13 amino acids. Germline V lookup: CDR1 SGHTA, CDR2 FQGNSA. Deletions cut 8 bases from V and 1 base from J, with 8 bases between. This CDR3 reads CASPSGNTGELFF. CDR3 bases: TGTGCCAGCCCGTCGGGGAACACCGGGGAGCTGTTTTTT.

This chain joins TRBV5-5 and TRBJ2-1; 9 nucleotides align to TRBD1. This CDR3 has 13 amino acids. Germline CDR1 and CDR2: SGHKS and YYEKEE (reference sequence). With V trimmed by 4 bases and J by 8 bases, 4 bases remained unmatched. The CDR3 here is CASSETGGHEQFF. The CDR3 region has the DNA TGTGCCAGCAGCGAAACAGGGGGCCATGAGCAGTTCTTC.

This clone was detected a few times. The chain recombines TRBV5-1 with TRBJ1-2; D unclear. Between the trimmed V and J ends, which lost 0 bases and 4 bases, there was a span of 7 bases. Germline V CDR1 and CDR2: SGHRS, YFSETQ. The CDR3 has 13 residues. CDR3 in DNA: TGCGCCAGCAGCTTGGCCCTCGGCTATGGCTACACCTTC. Translated, it gives CASSLALGYGYTF.

The V and J genes are TRBV5-4 and TRBJ2-7; a weak D match, TRBD2 (5 bases). The germline gives CDR1 SGHNT, CDR2 YYREEE (reference sequence). This CDR3 contains 14 residues. Deletions cut 0 bases from V and 2 bases from J, with 9 bases between. CDR3 amino acids: CASSLARAPYEQYF. The CDR3, as DNA: TGTGCCAGCAGCTTGGCGAGGGCTCCCTACGAGCAGTACTTC.

The genes are TRBV15 and TRBJ2-7; D call uncertain. Germline lookup yields CDR1 LNHNV and CDR2 YYDKDF (reference sequence). This CDR3 region has 13 residues. The V end lost 3 bases, the J end lost 0 bases, and 6 bases lay between the germline ends. CDR3 in amino acids: CATSRESSYEQYF. In DNA, the CDR3 is TGTGCCACCAGCAGGGAGAGCTCCTACGAGCAGTACTTC.